The TCR beta chain under discussion was sequenced for a study of OX40 agonist ivuxolimab in advanced cancers. Clones were read by immunoSEQ multiplex PCR, and TCRdb kept only the in-frame ones, dropping some. This sample has fewer than 65,000 clones, with about 85% found just once. The germline gives CDR1 SGHDN, CDR2 FVKESK. The CDR3 runs to 18 residues. The V gene end was trimmed by 0 bases and the J gene end by 3 bases; junction bases not matched to a gene: 9. The receptor was derived from an adult with an advanced solid tumor such as melanoma, head and neck, liver or kidney cancer. The V and J genes are TRBV14 and TRBJ2-3, with TRBD2 matching 10 bases. The sequencing used CD4+ or CD8+ T cells sorted from blood, collected in a trial of the OX40 agonist ivuxolimab. The CDR3 DNA is TGTGCCAGCAGCCAAGATGCCCTAGCGGGGGTTTGGACAGATACGCAGTATTTT. Its protein is CASSQDALAGVWTDTQYF.